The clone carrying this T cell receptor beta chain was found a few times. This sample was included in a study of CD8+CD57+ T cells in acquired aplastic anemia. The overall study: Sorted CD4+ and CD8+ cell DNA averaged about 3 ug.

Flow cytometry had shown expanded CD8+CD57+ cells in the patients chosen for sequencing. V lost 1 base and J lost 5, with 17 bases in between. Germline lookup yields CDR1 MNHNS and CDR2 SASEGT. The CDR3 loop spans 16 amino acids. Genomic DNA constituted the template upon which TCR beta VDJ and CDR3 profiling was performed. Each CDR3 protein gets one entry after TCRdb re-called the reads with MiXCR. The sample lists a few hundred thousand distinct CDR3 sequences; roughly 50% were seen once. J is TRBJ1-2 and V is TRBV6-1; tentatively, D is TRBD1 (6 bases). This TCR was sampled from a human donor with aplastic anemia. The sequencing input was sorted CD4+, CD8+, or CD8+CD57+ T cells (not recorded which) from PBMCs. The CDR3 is CASSEDVDSPGYGYTF. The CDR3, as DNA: TGTGCCAGCAGTGAAGACGTGGACAGCCCGGGGTATGGCTACACCTTC.